Presented here are 11 T cell receptor beta chains from one specimen sequenced in a study of blood T cell repertoires in COVID-19. Produced via immunoSEQ multiplex PCR; TCRdb's table is partial and in-frame only. The table has 120,000 to 150,000 clones, just under 85% seen once. Sequenced input: PBMCs or T cells enriched from blood (not recorded which). The receptors come from a woman aged 35 to 49 who had recovered from COVID-19.

This clone is a singleton in its sample. The chain is built from TRBV10-1 and TRBJ1-1; 10 bases fit TRBD1. This CDR3 region has 15 residues. Germline-derived CDR1 and CDR2 are WNHNN and SYGVQD (reference sequence). V gave up 0 bases and J gave up 5 bases; unmatched junction bases: 3. The CDR3 region is CASSESRTGGTEAFF. In nucleotides, the CDR3 is TGCGCCAGCAGTGAGTCGAGGACAGGGGGGACTGAAGCTTTCTTT.

The J gene is TRBJ2-3, the V gene TRBV5-1; 7 bases line up with TRBD2. The germline V gene has CDR1 SGHRS and CDR2 YFSETQ. V was clipped by 4 bases and J by 1 base; unmatched bases: 15. This CDR3 spans 18 amino acids. The CDR3 coding sequence is TGCGCCAGCAGCCCGGTCGACCCGGGGAGGGTGGGCACAGATACGCAGTATTTT. This translates into CASSPVDPGRVGTDTQYF.

This sequence joins TRBV6-4 and TRBJ2-3; TRBD2 matches at 7 bases. From germline, CDR1 is MRHNA and CDR2 SNTAGT. The V gene end was trimmed by 4 bases and the J gene end by 2 bases; junction bases not matched to a gene: 6. The CDR3 contains 15 residues. The CDR3 reads CASSAGLADTDTQYF. The CDR3 DNA is TGTGCCAGCAGTGCGGGGCTAGCGGACACAGATACGCAGTATTTT.

This rearrangement joins TRBV7-8 to TRBJ1-2, with D perhaps TRBD1 (5 bases). Germline CDR1 reads SGHVS; CDR2 reads FQNEAQ. V dropped 5 bases and J dropped 5 bases, with 15 bases sitting between them. The CDR3 totals 14 residues. The CDR3 coding sequence is TGTGCCAGCAGCCTCGGGGGGACGGGGTATGGCTACACCTTC. This sequence encodes CASSLGGTGYGYTF.

With regard to this clone: At one end, the junction sequence differs from germline, possibly due to a read error. J is TRBJ2-1 and V is TRBV7-9; D is undetermined. Germline V gene data show CDR1 as SEHNR and CDR2 as FQNEAQ (reference sequence). The length of the CDR3 is 13 residues. The CDR3 region is CASSLYSHNEQFF. The CDR3 nucleotides read TGTGCCAGCAGCTTATACTCCCACAATGAGCAGTTCTTC.

The V call is TRBV27, the J call TRBJ1-1; D might be TRBD1 (5 bases). CDR3 size: 13 residues. The germline CDR1 and CDR2 sequences are MNHEY and SMNVEV (reference sequence). Trimming took off 4 bases at V and 1 base at J, with 7 bases between the two ends. CDR3 protein: CASSWGRNTEAFF. The DNA of the CDR3 is TGTGCCAGCAGTTGGGGCCGGAACACTGAAGCTTTCTTT.

The chain couples TRBV5-6 to TRBJ2-1; 9 nucleotides align to TRBD2. Germline V CDR1 and CDR2: SGHDT, YYEEEE. With V trimmed by 4 bases and J by 4 bases, 9 bases remained unmatched. This CDR3 has 16 amino acids. The CDR3 DNA follows: TGTGCCAGCAGCCACGGGGGTAGCGGGGGTTACAATGAGCAGTTCTTC. It translates to CASSHGGSGGYNEQFF.

This sequence joins TRBV5-6 and TRBJ2-5; 8 bases align to TRBD1. From germline, CDR1 is SGHDT and CDR2 YYEEEE. V dropped 7 bases and J dropped 1; count of bases not matched to a gene: 3. The CDR3 runs to 13 residues. Here the CDR3 DNA reads TGTGCCAGCGCCGGGACAGGCCAAGAGACCCAGTACTTC. Its protein is CASAGTGQETQYF.

There are a few counts of this clone. The rearrangement joins TRBV27 to TRBJ1-2; D ambiguous. V was pared by 3 bases and J by 3 bases, with 8 bases between. Germline lookup yields CDR1 MNHEY and CDR2 SMNVEV (reference sequence). This CDR3 contains 13 residues. This chain's CDR3 is CASSFGSDYGYTF. In nucleotides, the CDR3 is TGTGCCAGCAGTTTTGGGAGTGACTATGGCTACACCTTC.

CDR3 bases: TGTGCCAGCAGCCTGGGAGTCGCTAATGAAAAACTGTTTTTT. Translating it yields CASSLGVANEKLFF. The V gene is TRBV14, the J gene TRBJ1-4, with D unclear. Germline V gene data show CDR1 as SGHDN and CDR2 as FVKESK. The CDR3 is 14 amino acids. V lost 4 bases, J lost 3 bases, and 9 bases lay in between.

This sequence joins TRBV2 and TRBJ2-5; D gene ambiguous. V lost 8 bases and J 1 base, leaving 17 bases between the germline ends. Germline V lookup: CDR1 SNHLY, CDR2 FYNNEI. The CDR3 runs to 15 residues. The CDR3 here is CASAPSSRSQETQYF. The CDR3, as DNA: TGTGCCAGCGCCCCCTCATCGCGGAGCCAAGAGACCCAGTACTTC.